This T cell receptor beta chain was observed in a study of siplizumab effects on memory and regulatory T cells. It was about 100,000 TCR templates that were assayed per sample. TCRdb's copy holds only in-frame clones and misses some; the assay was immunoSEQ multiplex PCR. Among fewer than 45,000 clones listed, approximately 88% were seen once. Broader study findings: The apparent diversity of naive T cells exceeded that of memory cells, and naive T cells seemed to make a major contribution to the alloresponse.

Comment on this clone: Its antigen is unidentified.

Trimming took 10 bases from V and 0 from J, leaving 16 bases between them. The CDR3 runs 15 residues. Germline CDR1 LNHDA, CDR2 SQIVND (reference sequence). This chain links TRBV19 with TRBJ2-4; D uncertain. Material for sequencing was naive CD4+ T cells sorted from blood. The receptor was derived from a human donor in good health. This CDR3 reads CATKDRTLAKNIQYF. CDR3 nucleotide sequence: TGTGCCACCAAGGACCGAACTCTAGCCAAAAACATTCAGTACTTC.